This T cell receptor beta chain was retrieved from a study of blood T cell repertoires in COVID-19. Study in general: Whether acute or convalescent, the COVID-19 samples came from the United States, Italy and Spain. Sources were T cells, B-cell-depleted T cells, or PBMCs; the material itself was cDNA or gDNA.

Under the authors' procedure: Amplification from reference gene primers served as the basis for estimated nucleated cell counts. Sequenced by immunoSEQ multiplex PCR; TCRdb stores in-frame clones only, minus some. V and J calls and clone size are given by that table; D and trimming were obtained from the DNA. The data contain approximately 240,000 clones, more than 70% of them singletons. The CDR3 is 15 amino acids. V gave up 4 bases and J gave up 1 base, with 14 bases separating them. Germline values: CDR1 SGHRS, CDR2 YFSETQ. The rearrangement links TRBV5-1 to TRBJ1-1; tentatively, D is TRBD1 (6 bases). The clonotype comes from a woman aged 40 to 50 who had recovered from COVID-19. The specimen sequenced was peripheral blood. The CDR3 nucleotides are TGCGCCAGCAGCCAGGGGCGTCAGGGGAACACTGAAGCTTTCTTT. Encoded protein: CASSQGRQGNTEAFF.